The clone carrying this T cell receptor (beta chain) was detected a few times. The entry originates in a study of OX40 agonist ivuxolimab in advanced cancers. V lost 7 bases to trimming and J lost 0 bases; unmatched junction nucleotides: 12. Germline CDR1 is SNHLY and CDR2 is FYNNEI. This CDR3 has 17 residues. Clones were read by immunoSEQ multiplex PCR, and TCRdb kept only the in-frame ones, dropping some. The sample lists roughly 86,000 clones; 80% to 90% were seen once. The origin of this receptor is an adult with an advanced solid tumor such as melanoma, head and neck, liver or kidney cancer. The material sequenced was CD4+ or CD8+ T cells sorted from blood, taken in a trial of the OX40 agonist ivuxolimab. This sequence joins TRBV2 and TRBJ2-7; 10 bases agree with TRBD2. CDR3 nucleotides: TGTGCCAGCACCTTAAACCCGGGACTAGCGCTCTCCTACGAGCAGTACTTC. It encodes CASTLNPGLALSYEQYF.